Within the sample, the clone carrying this T cell receptor beta chain is medium-sized. These data belong to a study of cytomegalovirus exposure and HLA in healthy donors. This CDR3 comprises 18 residues. J gave up 5 bases and V 4 bases, and 13 bases lay outside the gene matches. The V gene's germline CDR1 is ENHRY and CDR2 SYGVKD. Primers for the PCR totalled 60 Vbeta and 13 Jbeta. The assay was immunoSEQ multiplex PCR, and TCRdb's table has in-frame clones only and misses some. The sample yields some 180,000 clones, 75% to 85% seen once. This chain joins TRBV10-3 and TRBJ2-3; 12 positions match TRBD2. The clonotype was recovered from a woman aged 55-70 years in good health and CMV-seropositive. The sequenced material came from PBMCs. The CDR3 DNA reads as TGTGCCATCAGTGTCCAACCCTTCCAGACTAGCGGGAGAGATACGCAGTATTTT. This encodes CAISVQPFQTSGRDTQYF.